Listed below are T cell receptor beta chains from one sample, sequenced in a study of PD-1 blockade in classical Hodgkin lymphoma. Repertoires were generated with immunoSEQ multiplex PCR, while TCRdb's copy carries only in-frame clones and drops some. The repertoire consists of approximately 25,000 clones, with 72% occurring once and the leading ten covering 3% to 4.5%. Material: peripheral blood mononuclear cells (PBMCs), obtained before the fourth cycle of nivolumab. These receptors came from a human donor with classical Hodgkin lymphoma. CDR3s include the opening cysteine and the closing phenylalanine or tryptophan. D genes are given only for firm matches. Size is stated for part of the rows, as once, few or many counts, or as a class when the clone is expanded.

D	V	J	length	size	DNA	CDR3
NA	TRBV2	TRBJ2-2	14	NA	TGTGCCAGCACGGGTAATCTGAACACCGGGGAGCTGTTTTTT	CASTGNLNTGELFF
NA	TRBV19	TRBJ2-2	12	NA	TGTGCCAGTAGTATCAGATTCGGGGAGCTGTTTTTT	CASSIRFGELFF
TRBD1	TRBV27	TRBJ1-6	15	NA	TGTGCCAGCAGGGCAGGGGGATTTTATAATTCACCCCTCCACTTT	CASRAGGFYNSPLHF
NA	TRBV6-4	TRBJ1-3	19	few	TGTGCCAGCAGTGACTTCGGTGCGGGGACGGGGCCCTCTGGAAACACCATATATTTT	CASSDFGAGTGPSGNTIYF
TRBD1	TRBV19	TRBJ1-2	16	NA	TGTGCCAGTAGTATCGCCGGGACAGGGGGGGACTATGGCTACACCTTC	CASSIAGTGGDYGYTF
TRBD1	TRBV7-2	TRBJ2-4	17	NA	TGTGCCAGCAGCTCGGGACAGGGGGTCCTTCCCAAAAACATTCAGTACTTC	CASSSGQGVLPKNIQYF
NA	TRBV30	TRBJ1-6	13	NA	TGTGCCTGGACCCGGGTGGACAATTCACCCCTCCACTTT	CAWTRVDNSPLHF
NA	TRBV13	TRBJ1-1	14	medium-sized	TGTGCCAGCAGCTTAGAGAATGCGAACACTGAAGCTTTCTTT	CASSLENANTEAFF
TRBD2	TRBV9	TRBJ2-7	16	NA	TGTGCCAGCAGCGTAGCTTCAGGGACTAGCGGGACTCAGCAGTACTTC	CASSVASGTSGTQQYF
NA	TRBV5-1	TRBJ1-2	18	NA	TGCGCCAGCAGCTTCGGATCTGGGGGCCCACTTCTGAATTATGGCTACACCTTC	CASSFGSGGPLLNYGYTF
NA	TRBV5-6	TRBJ2-2	14	NA	TGTGCCAGCAGACGGACAGTGAACACCGGGGAGCTGTTTTTT	CASRRTVNTGELFF
NA	TRBV7-3	TRBJ2-1	14	NA	TGTGCCAGCAGCTTAACCCACATAGACAATGAGCAGTTCTTC	CASSLTHIDNEQFF
TRBD2	TRBV5-4	TRBJ2-3	15	NA	TGTGCCAGCAGATCGCCGGGACTACACACAGATACGCAGTATTTT	CASRSPGLHTDTQYF
TRBD1	TRBV18	TRBJ2-5	17	NA	TGTGCCAGCTCACCTGTAAGGACAGGGGGTATTGGAGAGACCCAGTACTTC	CASSPVRTGGIGETQYF
TRBD2	TRBV18	TRBJ2-7	14	NA	TGTGCCAGCTCACCAGCTAGCGGGAAGTACGAGCAGTACTTC	CASSPASGKYEQYF
TRBD1	TRBV4-1	TRBJ1-5	15	NA	TGCGCCAGCAGCCAAGTCTACAGGGGAAGTCAGCCCCAGCATTTT	CASSQVYRGSQPQHF
NA	TRBV7-9	TRBJ2-6	12	NA	TGTGCCAGCAGCCATACGGTCAACGTCCTGACTTTC	CASSHTVNVLTF
NA	TRBV27	TRBJ1-4	16	once	TGTGCCAGCAGTTTCCTCCCGGGAACTGGTAATGAAAAACTGTTTTTT	CASSFLPGTGNEKLFF
NA	TRBV11-3	TRBJ2-1	11	NA	TGTGCCAGCAGCCTGGGGCCAGAGCAGTTCTTC	CASSLGPEQFF
NA	TRBV5-1	TRBJ2-5	14	few	TGCGCCAGCAGCTTCCAGGGAGGTGAGGAGACCCAGTACTTC	CASSFQGGEETQYF
NA	TRBV11-2	TRBJ2-3	11	few	TGTGCCAGCAGCTTAGTCGATACGCAGTATTTT	CASSLVDTQYF
TRBD2	TRBV5-1	TRBJ2-1	13	few	TGCGCCAGCAGCTGGCGGGAGAGAGATGAGCAGTTCTTC	CASSWRERDEQFF
NA	TRBV11-2	TRBJ2-3	13	NA	TGTGCCAGCAGCACCTTTAGGCAGAATACGCAGTATTTT	CASSTFRQNTQYF
TRBD2	TRBV27	TRBJ2-3	16	NA	TGTGCCAGCAGCCCTGGATGGGGGAGGGCGGGAGATACGCAGTATTTT	CASSPGWGRAGDTQYF